This TCR beta chain is drawn from a study of CD8 T cells in Susac syndrome. Random hexamers primed reverse transcription of about 0.5 to 1 ug RNA. Each CDR3 protein is one row after TCRdb ran MiXCR on the immunoSEQ multiplex PCR reads. The sample lists around 90,000 distinct CDR3 sequences, approximately 96% occurring once. Between the trimmed V and J ends, which lost 0 bases and 4 bases, there was a span of 15 bases. The germline gives CDR1 LGHDT, CDR2 YNNKEL (reference sequence). This CDR3 spans 16 amino acids. The rearrangement links TRBV3-1 to TRBJ2-5, with D possibly TRBD1 on 5 matching bases. The TCR was taken from a human donor with Susac syndrome. Sequenced input: CD8+ T cells from PBMCs. CDR3 amino acids: CASSQETPTGRETQYF. The CDR3 bases are TGTGCCAGCAGCCAAGAGACCCCTACAGGTAGAGAGACCCAGTACTTC.